The clone carrying this T cell receptor (beta chain) is judged medium-sized. As yet, its antigen is unknown. The sample comes from a study of OX40 agonist ivuxolimab in advanced cancers. At the level of the study: Among those enrolled, mean age was around 60 years (range about 23 to 90) and over 70% were male. Findings of the study overall: Fewer expanded clones were found on average in CD4+ than in CD8+ T cells. The investigators did not determine what antigen specificity the expanded peripheral T cells had.

This table comes from immunoSEQ multiplex PCR, and its TCRdb copy is limited to in-frame clones, with some not included. The table records approximately 90,000 clones, 87% of them present only once. The CDR3 contains 13 residues. CDR1 and CDR2 (germline): SGHAT, FQNNGV. The V end lost 1 base, the J end lost 10 bases, and 11 bases lay between the germline ends. V gene TRBV11-2 combines with J gene TRBJ1-3, with unresolved D. The receptor comes from an adult with an advanced solid tumor such as melanoma, head and neck, liver or kidney cancer. The material sequenced was CD4+ or CD8+ T cells sorted from blood, taken in a trial of the OX40 agonist ivuxolimab. CDR3 in amino acids: CASSLVSTRTIYF. CDR3 nucleotides: TGTGCCAGCAGCTTAGTGTCCACCCGGACCATATATTTT.